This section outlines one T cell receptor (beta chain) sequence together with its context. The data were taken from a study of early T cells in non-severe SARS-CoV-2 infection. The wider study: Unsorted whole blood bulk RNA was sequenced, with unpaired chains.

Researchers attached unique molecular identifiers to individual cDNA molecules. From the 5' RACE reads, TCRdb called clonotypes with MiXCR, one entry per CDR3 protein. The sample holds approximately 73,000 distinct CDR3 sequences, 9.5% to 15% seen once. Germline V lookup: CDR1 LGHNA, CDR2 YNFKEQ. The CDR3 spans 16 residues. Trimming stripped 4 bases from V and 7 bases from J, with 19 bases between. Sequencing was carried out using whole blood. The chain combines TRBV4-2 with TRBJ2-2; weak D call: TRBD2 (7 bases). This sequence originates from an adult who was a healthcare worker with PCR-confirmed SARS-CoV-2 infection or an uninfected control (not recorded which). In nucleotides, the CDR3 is TGTGCCAGCAGCCCTGGGAGGGGGGAAGCTGTCGGGGAGCTGTTTTTT. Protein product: CASSPGRGEAVGELFF.